What follows are 27 T cell receptor beta chains derived from one specimen sequenced in a study of cytomegalovirus exposure and HLA in healthy donors. A multiplex PCR was run with 60 Vbeta primers and 13 Jbeta primers. TCRdb's table, derived via immunoSEQ multiplex PCR, lists solely in-frame clones and lacks some. The table records roughly 130,000 clones, about 66% of them present only once. Sample: PBMCs. These receptors were obtained from a man aged 25 to 40 in good health and CMV-seropositive.

The chain has TRBV28 and TRBJ2-3; TRBD2 is a possible D gene (5 bases). Germline-derived CDR1 and CDR2 are MDHEN and SYDVKM. Between the trimmed V and J ends, which lost 6 bases and 2 bases, there was a span of 9 bases. The CDR3 is 13 amino acids. The CDR3 bases are TGTGCCAGCAGGGCGGGCTTCACAGATACGCAGTATTTT. As protein: CASRAGFTDTQYF.

The chain carries TRBV6-5 and TRBJ2-7; 7 nucleotides match TRBD2. The CDR3 runs to 15 residues. V gave up 6 bases and J gave up 0 bases; unmatched junction bases: 8. The germline V gene encodes CDR1 MNHEY and CDR2 SVGAGI. As DNA, the CDR3 is TGTGCCAGCAGGCTGTGGGGGGGGAGCTCCTACGAGCAGTACTTC. It is translated as CASRLWGGSSYEQYF.

The V call is TRBV4-3, the J call TRBJ1-1; possible D gene TRBD1, 5 bases. CDR3 size: 17 residues. Germline-derived CDR1 and CDR2 are LGHNA and YSLEER. Between the trimmed V and J ends, which lost 0 bases and 0 bases, there was a span of 14 bases. CDR3 nucleotides: TGCGCCAGCAGCCAAGATCACAGGCCCGAGATGAACACTGAAGCTTTCTTT. It translates to CASSQDHRPEMNTEAFF.

This clone was picked up one time. The same CDR3 is also encoded by other DNA sequences in this sample. The chain is built from TRBV5-1 and TRBJ2-2; 13 bases line up with TRBD2. V shed 4 bases and J 8 bases; nucleotides not matched to a gene: 8. The CDR3 extends over 16 amino acids. Per germline, CDR1 SGHRS and CDR2 YFSETQ. The CDR3 loop is CASSTLAGGPLGELFF. The CDR3 DNA is TGCGCCAGCAGCACACTAGCGGGAGGGCCTCTTGGGGAGCTGTTTTTT. The full variable domain, rest sourced from reference TRBV5-1 and TRBJ2-2, is KAGVTQTPRYLIKTRGQQVTLSCSPISGHRSVSWYQQTPGQGLQFLFEYFSETQRNKGNFPGRFSGRQFSNSRSEMNVSTLELGDSALYLCASSTLAGGPLGELFFGEGSRLTVL.

The chain carries TRBV2 and TRBJ2-7; D uncertain. Germline lookup yields CDR1 SNHLY and CDR2 FYNNEI. Trimming removed 7 bases from V and 3 bases from J, with 7 bases in between. The CDR3 runs 11 residues. The CDR3 is CASKYNYEQYF. The CDR3 DNA follows: TGTGCCAGCAAATATAACTACGAGCAGTACTTC.

This clone was picked up a small number of times. The V and J genes are TRBV15 and TRBJ2-3, with TRBD1 matching 7 bases. CDR3 length: 14 residues. Germline V gene sequence: CDR1 LNHNV, CDR2 YYDKDF (reference sequence). The ends lost 1 base at V and 6 bases at J; junction bases unmatched: 4. CDR3 nucleotides: TGTGCCACCAGCAGAGGGGTACAGGGGGATACGCAGTATTTT. Protein sequence: CATSRGVQGDTQYF.

This clone was counted a few times. The chain has TRBV19 and TRBJ1-2; possibly TRBD1 for D (6 bases). Per the germline V gene, CDR1 is LNHDA and CDR2 is SQIVND (reference sequence). The CDR3 has 13 residues. The V gene lost 6 bases and the J gene lost 4 bases, with 12 bases spanning the gap. CDR3 residues: CASRPDSLYGYTF. Here the CDR3 DNA reads TGTGCCAGTAGGCCGGACAGCCTCTATGGCTACACCTTC. Filled out from reference TRBV19 and TRBJ1-2, the complete variable domain reads DGGITQSPKYLFRKEGQNVTLSCEQNLNHDAMYWYRQDPGQGLRLIYYSQIVNDFQKGDIAEGYSVSREKKESFPLTVTSAQKNPTAFYLCASRPDSLYGYTFGSGTRLTVV.

To note about this clone: The junction departs from the called germline gene at one end, perhaps through a read error. V gene TRBV6-6 combines with J gene TRBJ1-1; 11 bases line up with TRBD1. This CDR3 contains 12 residues. Looked up from germline, CDR1 is MNHNY and CDR2 is SVGAGI (reference sequence). The CDR3 DNA reads as TGTGCCAGCAGTTCCCAGGACAGGGGGCGCGGCTTT. Protein sequence: CASSSQDRGRGF.

The chain uses TRBV5-4 and TRBJ2-3; 8 bases map to TRBD2. J gave up 7 bases and V 7 bases, and 14 bases lay outside the gene matches. CDR1 is SGHNT, CDR2 YYREEE, per germline (reference sequence). The CDR3 contains 15 residues. DNA for the CDR3: TGTGCCAGCGGGCCGGTAGCGGGACTGGAGAATACGCAGTATTTT. Amino acid sequence: CASGPVAGLENTQYF.

CDR3 region: CAFVRYTGELFF. The CDR3 nucleotides read TGTGCCTTCGTCCGGTACACCGGGGAGCTGTTTTTT. The rearrangement uses TRBV7-9 and TRBJ2-2, with no clear D. Trimming removed 11 bases at V and 3 bases at J, with 10 bases between. Germline V lookup: CDR1 SEHNR, CDR2 FQNEAQ (reference sequence). The CDR3 is made up of 12 amino acids.

V gene TRBV6-1 combines with J gene TRBJ2-5; D possibly corresponds to TRBD1 (6 bases). V lost 1 base, J lost 0 bases, and 15 bases lay in between. CDR3 size: 17 residues. From germline, CDR1 is MNHNS and CDR2 SASEGT. The CDR3 DNA reads TGTGCCAGCAGTGAAGGGTACAGGGCCCCGTACCAAGAGACCCAGTACTTC. This translates into CASSEGYRAPYQETQYF.

This rearrangement joins TRBV7-9 to TRBJ2-6, with 9 bases fitting TRBD1. V dropped 1 base and J dropped 0; count of bases not matched to a gene: 1. Germline V gene data show CDR1 as SEHNR and CDR2 as FQNEAQ (reference sequence). The length of the CDR3 is 17 residues. The CDR3 bases are TGTGCCAGCAGCTTAGGGACAGGGGTCTCTGGGGCCAACGTCCTGACTTTC. Translation gives CASSLGTGVSGANVLTF. Variable domain in full (rest from reference TRBV7-9 and TRBJ2-6): DTGVSQNPRHKITKRGQNVTFRCDPISEHNRLYWYRQTLGQGPEFLTYFQNEAQLEKSRLLSDRFSAERPKGSFSTLEIQRTEQGDSAMYLCASSLGTGVSGANVLTFGAGSRLTVL.

This clone has more than one count but fewer than ten. The chain uses TRBV4-1 and TRBJ1-4, with no clear D. The V gene's germline CDR1 is MGHRA and CDR2 YSYEKL. This CDR3 has 16 amino acids. V was pared by 1 base and J by 0 bases, with 9 bases between. The CDR3: CASSQVHLSTNEKLFF. The CDR3 nucleotides read TGCGCCAGCAGCCAAGTCCACCTATCAACTAATGAAAAACTGTTTTTT.

The rearrangement links TRBV7-3 to TRBJ2-3, with TRBD2 matching 8 bases. In germline, CDR1 is SGHTA, CDR2 FQGTGA. With 2 bases clipped from V and 1 base from J, the junction kept 5 bases outside the gene matches. This CDR3 region has 16 residues. For the CDR3, the DNA is TGTGCCAGCAGCTTAGTTCTAGCGGGTGGCACAGATACGCAGTATTTT. Its protein product is CASSLVLAGGTDTQYF. The variable domain in full, with the rest retrieved from reference TRBV7-3 and TRBJ2-3, is GAGVSQTPSNKVTEKGKYVELRCDPISGHTALYWYRQSLGQGPEFLIYFQGTGAADDSGLPNDRFFAVRPEGSVSTLKIQRTERGDSAVYLCASSLVLAGGTDTQYFGPGTRLTVL.

The chain is built from TRBV5-1 and TRBJ2-3, with 12 bases fitting TRBD2. The CDR3 sequence is 15 residues long. Germline CDR1 SGHRS, CDR2 YFSETQ. V trimming: 4 bases; J trimming: 6 bases; junction bases outside the gene matches: 6. CDR3 coding DNA: TGCGCCAGCAGCCCCTGGACTAGCGGGATGGATACGCAGTATTTT. It translates to CASSPWTSGMDTQYF.

The chain links TRBV19 to TRBJ2-4, with D maybe TRBD1 (6 bases). The CDR3 totals 14 residues. Trimming left V 5 bases short and J 3 bases short, with 11 bases between. Germline values: CDR1 LNHDA, CDR2 SQIVND (reference sequence). The CDR3 loop reads CASSHRDNKNIQYF. The CDR3 coding sequence is TGTGCCAGTAGTCATCGGGACAACAAAAACATTCAGTACTTC.

This clone was picked up one time. The CDR3 DNA sequence: TGTGCCAGCAGCTCGGGACAGGCGATCTATGGCTACACCTTC. Translating it yields CASSSGQAIYGYTF. V is TRBV13 and J is TRBJ1-2, with 8 bases aligning to TRBD1. CDR3 length: 14 residues. With 4 bases clipped from V and 4 bases from J, the junction kept 5 bases outside the gene matches. Germline V lookup: CDR1 PRHDT, CDR2 FYEKMQ (reference sequence).

The chain's CDR3 is CASSHGREAYEQYF. For the CDR3, the DNA is TGTGCCAGCAGCCATGGACGGGAGGCCTACGAGCAGTACTTC. The chain combines TRBV5-6 with TRBJ2-7; 7 bases are shared with TRBD2. The CDR3 sequence is 14 residues long. With 4 bases clipped from V and 2 bases from J, the junction kept 6 bases outside the gene matches. Germline CDR1 and CDR2: SGHDT and YYEEEE.

The genes are TRBV2 and TRBJ2-7; the match to TRBD1 covers 9 bases. V lost 5 bases and J lost 5; bases outside the gene matches: 7. This CDR3 region has 14 residues. Per the germline V gene, CDR1 is SNHLY and CDR2 is FYNNEI. CDR3 region: CASSTGQGVDEQYF. The DNA of the CDR3 is TGTGCCAGCAGTACGGGACAGGGAGTCGACGAGCAGTACTTC.

V usage is TRBV7-2 and J usage is TRBJ2-7; D unresolved. V gave up 1 base and J gave up 0 bases, with 10 bases separating them. Germline CDR1 is SGHTA and CDR2 is FQGNSA. The CDR3 contains 15 residues. CDR3 sequence reads: CASSLELTSSYEQYF. CDR3 in DNA: TGTGCCAGCAGCTTAGAACTCACGAGCTCCTACGAGCAGTACTTC.

The rearrangement joins TRBV5-4 to TRBJ1-2; unclear D gene. V was clipped by 4 bases and J by 5 bases, with 15 bases between them. CDR1 and CDR2 (germline): SGHNT, YYREEE (reference sequence). This CDR3 is built from 14 residues. This chain's CDR3 is CASSESTTSYGYTF. CDR3 sequence (DNA): TGTGCCAGCAGCGAAAGTACTACTTCTTATGGCTACACCTTC. The full variable domain, rest sourced from reference TRBV5-4 and TRBJ1-2, is ETGVTQSPTHLIKTRGQQVTLRCSSQSGHNTVSWYQQALGQGPQFIFQYYREEENGRGNFPPRFSGLQFPNYSSELNVNALELDDSALYLCASSESTTSYGYTFGSGTRLTVV.

V gene TRBV5-1 combines with J gene TRBJ2-5; D unclear. With 0 bases removed from V and 4 bases from J, the gap between germline ends came to 10 bases. The CDR3 spans 14 residues. CDR1 is SGHRS and CDR2 is YFSETQ in the germline V gene. CDR3 in DNA: TGCGCCAGCAGCTTGGGGTACGGTGGAGAGACCCAGTACTTC. Translated: CASSLGYGGETQYF.

This sequence joins TRBV29-1 and TRBJ1-1; maybe TRBD1 (5 bases). Trimming cost V 5 bases and J 3 bases, with 28 bases left between them. Germline assignment: CDR1 SQVTM and CDR2 ANQGSEA. CDR3 length: 18 amino acids. CDR3 bases: TGCAGCGTTTGGGTGACCATACTCCTAGAAGGGGATTACACTGAAGCTTTCTTT. As protein: CSVWVTILLEGDYTEAFF.

This clone was recorded a few times. CDR3 in amino acids: CASSVQLLQGDTQYF. The CDR3 bases are TGTGCCAGCAGTGTTCAACTCTTACAGGGGGATACGCAGTATTTT. This chain connects TRBV25-1 to TRBJ2-3; 7 positions match TRBD1. Per germline, CDR1 MGHDK and CDR2 SYGVNS. J was trimmed by 6 bases and V by 4 bases; bases with no gene match: 10. The CDR3 is 15 amino acids.

This clone was observed a handful of times. The chain is built from TRBV5-1 and TRBJ2-7; perhaps TRBD1 as D (5 bases). The CDR3 length is 14 residues. CDR1 is SGHRS and CDR2 is YFSETQ in the germline V gene. V was pared by 1 base and J by 3 bases, with 11 bases between. CDR3 loop: CASSLITQGYEQYF. The CDR3 nucleotides are TGCGCCAGCAGCTTGATTACTCAGGGCTACGAGCAGTACTTC. Together with reference TRBV5-1 and TRBJ2-7, the CDR3 gives the full variable domain: KAGVTQTPRYLIKTRGQQVTLSCSPISGHRSVSWYQQTPGQGLQFLFEYFSETQRNKGNFPGRFSGRQFSNSRSEMNVSTLELGDSALYLCASSLITQGYEQYFGPGTRLTVT.

J is TRBJ1-4 and V is TRBV5-8; D ambiguous. Germline V gene data show CDR1 as SGHTS and CDR2 as YDEGEE. Trimming stripped 1 base from V and 10 bases from J, with 11 bases between. This CDR3 is 13 amino acids long. CDR3 amino acids: CASSLYGFGKLFF. The CDR3, as DNA: TGTGCCAGCAGCTTGTACGGTTTTGGAAAACTGTTTTTT.

This chain joins TRBV7-9 and TRBJ2-1; D not resolved. The CDR3 length is 13 residues. CDR1 SEHNR and CDR2 FQNEAQ come from the germline V gene (reference sequence). V was shortened by 5 bases and J by 9 bases, with 14 bases between the two germline ends. The CDR3 reads CASSLAERSEQFF. CDR3 DNA sequence: TGTGCCAGCAGCCTCGCGGAGAGGAGTGAGCAGTTCTTC.